This TCR beta chain is from a study of T-cell memory formation after mild COVID-19 (dated by TCRdb to the early 2020s). General notes on the study: TCR sequence clusters from the two donors were largely donor specific. Longitudinal TCRalpha and TCRbeta repertoire sequencing tracked T-cell clones expanding and contracting after mild COVID-19 in a couple of donors. Two young, previously healthy adult volunteers made up the cohort, one male and one female.

Worth noting for this clonotype: The antigen this receptor binds is unknown. The record has no base qualities; no much larger clone is one base away.

Ficoll-Paque density gradient centrifugation was the method used to isolate PBMCs. These reads were obtained on an Illumina NovaSeq 6000. TCRalpha and TCRbeta cDNA libraries were constructed by 5'RACE with constant-segment primers, with sample barcodes and unique molecular identifiers being introduced. RNA was extracted from every sample with Trizol reagent. The libraries were amplified in two PCR steps, and the second step added a second sample barcode and Illumina TruSeq adapters. Sequencing of libraries was performed on an Illumina NovaSeq with 2 x 150 bp paired-end reads. As for the original processing: Demultiplexing of reads and collapsing into UMI-guided consensus sequences were performed with migec v1.2.7. Using mixcr v2.1.11, the UMI consensuses were aligned to TRA and TRB V and J templates and assembled into clonotypes. A clonotype was counted as expanded or contracted only when both edgeR and NoisET called the clonotype significant, with the noise models trained on biological replicates. edgeR calls used a false discovery rate-adjusted p below 0.01 and a log2 fold-change threshold of 1. As an exploratory analysis of dynamics, PCA with hierarchical clustering was applied to max-normalized trajectories of the 1000 most abundant clonotypes. Separately sequenced CD4+ and CD8+ repertoires were used to assign a CD4 or CD8 phenotype to each responding clone. In-frame beta chains were kept once TCRdb had trimmed the public reads at Q25 with fastp and called clones with MiXCR. CDR3 protein duplicates are merged, each entry listing the most common genes and DNA. The V and J calls follow TCRdb's processing rather than the paper's. The sample profile shows 500,000 to 550,000 distinct CDR3 sequences; roughly 22% of them were found once. The top ten clones comprise 9.5% to 15% of the sample.

Points the paper makes about the study in general: Clones contracting from day 15 to 85 had balanced CD4/CD8 phenotypes, while a second wave expanding from day 15 to 37 was biased towards CD4+. Whether the second-wave clones peaking on day 37 were SARS-CoV-2 specific was not confirmed. Contracting CD4+ clones were found mainly in CM and EM memory subsets, while CD8+ clones were enriched in EMRA. Some responding clones were detected in pre-infection memory, suggesting pre-existing cross-reactive memory T cells joined the SARS-CoV-2 response. Only two mild cases were covered in the study, and larger cohorts including severe cases with pre-infection samples were considered necessary.

This sequence originates from an adult woman who had mild COVID-19 (a few samples of this study predate the infection). The sample titles of this study are shuffled in the database, so cell type and time point are left out; the donor was told from shared clones. Specimen: PBMCs or a T cell subset sorted from them (not recorded which).

In nucleotides, the sequence is TGTGCCAGCAGTCCCCTTAGGCAAACCTACGAGCAGTACTTC. Translated, it gives CASSPLRQTYEQYF. Recombination connected TRBV27 to TRBJ2-7, with no confidently assigned D gene. CDR1 and CDR2 are read off the germline V gene (reference sequence) as MNHEY and SMNVEV. V is reduced by 5 bases and J by 2 bases, leaving a spacing of 13 bases between them. The CDR3, from cysteine to phenylalanine, totals 14 residues. Only the CDR3 DNA is retained, 42 bases long and in frame from the first base.